These 27 T cell receptor beta chains share one sample of origin, sequenced in a study of T-cell memory formation after mild COVID-19. TCRdb reprocessed the 5' RACE reads via MiXCR and lists one record per CDR3 protein. The data hold roughly 89,000 distinct CDR3 sequences, with 10% to 15% observed a single time. The sample was PBMCs or a T cell subset sorted from them (not recorded which). The receptors shown here come from an adult woman who had mild COVID-19 (a few samples of this study predate the infection). Cell type and time point are not known.

This clonotype was seen a few times. The genes are TRBV14 and TRBJ2-1; D unresolved. There are 12 residues in the CDR3. Germline assignment: CDR1 SGHDN and CDR2 FVKESK. V lost 0 bases and J 3 bases, leaving 0 bases between the germline ends. CDR3 region: CASSQDYNEQFF. DNA for the CDR3: TGTGCCAGCAGCCAAGACTACAATGAGCAGTTCTTC.

The V gene is TRBV25-1, the J gene TRBJ1-2; tentative D call: TRBD1 (6 bases). Between the trimmed V and J ends, which lost 0 bases and 2 bases, there was a span of 22 bases. The CDR3 has 19 residues. Germline CDR1 is MGHDK and CDR2 is SYGVNS. CDR3 in DNA: TGTGCCAGCAGTGAATATAAGGGGAACAGGGACAAGAGGAACTATGGCTACACCTTC. Protein: CASSEYKGNRDKRNYGYTF.

The chain joins TRBV19 to TRBJ1-3; D ambiguous. Germline assignment: CDR1 LNHDA and CDR2 SQIVND (reference sequence). This CDR3 has 14 residues. The V gene lost 3 bases and the J gene lost 0 bases, with 6 bases spanning the gap. The CDR3 loop reads CASSMVNSGNTIYF. CDR3 bases: TGTGCCAGTAGTATGGTTAACTCTGGAAACACCATATATTTT.

This clonotype came up a few times. The chain joins TRBV6-1 to TRBJ1-1; D is ambiguous. V was cut by 1 base and J by 4 bases, with 13 bases left in between. This CDR3 spans 15 amino acids. From germline, CDR1 is MNHNS and CDR2 SASEGT. The CDR3 spells CASSEDPGLVTEAFF. CDR3 in DNA: TGTGCCAGCAGTGAAGATCCGGGTTTAGTCACTGAAGCTTTCTTT.

This clonotype was seen just once. The rearrangement joins TRBV15 to TRBJ1-1; 10 nucleotides match TRBD1. The V gene's germline CDR1 is LNHNV and CDR2 YYDKDF (reference sequence). The CDR3 is made up of 16 amino acids. V shed 8 bases and J 0 bases; nucleotides not matched to a gene: 9. The CDR3 nucleotides read TGTGCCACCCGGACAGGGGGTGACTACCTGAACACTGAAGCTTTCTTT. Encoded protein: CATRTGGDYLNTEAFF.

This clonotype turned up a few times. The chain links TRBV7-2 to TRBJ1-5, with D unresolved. Germline-derived CDR1 and CDR2 are SGHTA and FQGNSA. Trimming removed 2 bases at V and 6 bases at J, with 11 bases between. There are 14 residues in the CDR3. The CDR3 is CASSLFDSGQPQHF. The CDR3 region has the DNA TGTGCCAGCAGCTTATTCGATTCGGGTCAGCCCCAGCATTTT.

This clonotype was observed a handful of times. The chain carries TRBV12-5 and TRBJ2-1; 9 bases are a match to TRBD2. Trimming cost V 0 bases and J 7 bases; bases outside gene matches: 10. The CDR3 totals 17 residues. Germline V CDR1 and CDR2: LGHNT, FRNRAP. DNA for the CDR3: TGTGCTAGTGGTTTGGTCGTGGCTAGCGGGGTGCGGAATGAGCAGTTCTTC. This translates into CASGLVVASGVRNEQFF.

This clonotype was counted only a few times. The V call is TRBV20-1, the J call TRBJ1-4; D ambiguous. Germline assignment: CDR1 DFQATT and CDR2 SNEGSKA (reference sequence). The V end lost 0 bases, the J end lost 0 bases, and 8 bases lay between the germline ends. The length of the CDR3 is 15 residues. In nucleotides, the CDR3 is TGCAGTGCTAGAGATCTTTGGGCAACTAATGAAAAACTGTTTTTT. Translating gives CSARDLWATNEKLFF.

This chain links TRBV12-3 or TRBV12-4 with TRBJ2-5; 8 bases are shared with TRBD2. V lost 5 bases and J lost 6; bases outside the gene matches: 8. This CDR3 spans 14 amino acids. The CDR3: CASSPPGGGKTQYF. CDR3 sequence (DNA): TGTGCCAGCAGTCCGCCCGGGGGGGGTAAGACCCAGTACTTC.

This clonotype was found a few times. This rearrangement joins TRBV5-6 to TRBJ1-5; D gene unclear. The CDR3 runs to 13 residues. The germline V and J ends were trimmed by 0 bases and 7 bases, with 8 bases remaining between them. In germline, CDR1 is SGHDT, CDR2 YYEEEE. CDR3 DNA: TGTGCCAGCAGCTTGGGACACGGCCAGCCCCAGCATTTT. Encoded protein: CASSLGHGQPQHF.

The chain links TRBV15 to TRBJ2-2; 8 bases line up with TRBD1. Germline V lookup: CDR1 LNHNV, CDR2 YYDKDF (reference sequence). V lost 5 bases to trimming and J lost 1 base; unmatched junction nucleotides: 6. This CDR3 has 16 residues. This chain's CDR3 is CATSPRTGLNTGELFF. CDR3 DNA: TGTGCCACCAGCCCCCGGACAGGGTTGAACACCGGGGAGCTGTTTTTT.

This clonotype has only a few counts. V gene TRBV7-8 combines with J gene TRBJ2-2; 7 nucleotides line up with TRBD1. The CDR3 has 19 residues. The trim removed 4 bases at V and 6 bases at J, leaving 20 bases unmatched. Germline-derived CDR1 and CDR2 are SGHVS and FQNEAQ. CDR3 protein: CASSSRKPLTGIKSGELFF. Here the CDR3 DNA reads TGTGCCAGCAGCTCCCGAAAGCCCTTGACAGGGATTAAATCCGGGGAGCTGTTTTTT.

This clonotype was seen only a few times. The chain is built from TRBV9 and TRBJ1-2; TRBD1 matches 7 bases. The CDR3 runs to 14 residues. Germline assignment: CDR1 SGDLS and CDR2 YYNGEE. V was clipped by 3 bases and J by 4 bases; unmatched bases: 6. The CDR3 reads CASSETGFSYGYTF. CDR3 coding DNA: TGTGCCAGCAGCGAGACAGGGTTCTCCTATGGCTACACCTTC.

This clonotype has just a few counts. The CDR3 DNA reads TGTGCCAGCAGCTTCATCCCGGGCCATGAAGCTTTCTTT. Translating gives CASSFIPGHEAFF. This chain uses TRBV7-9 with TRBJ1-1; D is ambiguous. V lost 3 bases, J lost 7 bases, and 12 bases lay in between. Germline values: CDR1 SEHNR, CDR2 FQNEAQ (reference sequence). The CDR3 sequence is 13 residues long.

This chain connects TRBV19 to TRBJ2-1; possibly TRBD1 or TRBD2 for D (5 bases each). Germline CDR1 and CDR2: LNHDA and SQIVND (reference sequence). Trimming removed 5 bases at V and 7 bases at J, with 12 bases between. This CDR3 has 13 residues. CDR3 sequence reads: CASSAQGANEQFF. CDR3 nucleotides: TGTGCCAGTAGTGCCCAGGGAGCAAATGAGCAGTTCTTC.

The chain carries TRBV6-5 and TRBJ1-2; tentatively, D is TRBD1 (5 bases). The CDR3 contains 17 residues. V was pared by 0 bases and J by 0 bases, with 14 bases between. CDR1 is MNHEY, CDR2 SVGAGI, per germline. CDR3 in DNA: TGTGCCAGCAGTTACTCATGGGATACAGGAACTAACTATGGCTACACCTTC. Its protein is CASSYSWDTGTNYGYTF.

This clonotype counts as medium-sized. The chain employs TRBV5-1 and TRBJ2-3; D ambiguous. This CDR3 has 14 residues. Trimming pared 2 bases from V and 2 bases from J, leaving 9 bases between. Germline CDR1 SGHRS, CDR2 YFSETQ. This CDR3 is CASSFRQATDTQYF. CDR3 DNA sequence: TGCGCCAGCAGCTTTAGGCAGGCCACAGATACGCAGTATTTT.

This clonotype has only a few counts. The chain is built from TRBV5-1 and TRBJ2-5, with 8 nucleotides matching TRBD2. CDR3 length equals 14 residues. V gave up 0 bases and J gave up 3 bases; unmatched junction bases: 1. The germline V gene encodes CDR1 SGHRS and CDR2 YFSETQ. The CDR3 bases are TGCGCCAGCAGCTTGGCGGGAGGGAAAGAGACCCAGTACTTC. Its protein is CASSLAGGKETQYF.

The table lists this clonotype with a few counts. The gene calls are TRBV15 and TRBJ1-5, with D unclear. This CDR3 spans 13 amino acids. V gave up 6 bases and J gave up 0 bases, with 6 bases separating them. CDR1 is LNHNV and CDR2 is YYDKDF in the germline V gene (reference sequence). CDR3 amino acids: CATSSYSNQPQHF. CDR3 nucleotides: TGTGCCACCAGTAGCTATAGCAATCAGCCCCAGCATTTT.

This clonotype was recorded a few times. The chain has TRBV7-9 and TRBJ1-1; D unclear. The germline CDR1 and CDR2 sequences are SEHNR and FQNEAQ (reference sequence). Trimming took 0 bases from V and 0 from J, leaving 5 bases between them. CDR3 size: 14 residues. The CDR3 spells CASSLAVMNTEAFF. The CDR3 nucleotides are TGTGCCAGCAGCTTAGCCGTCATGAACACTGAAGCTTTCTTT.

This clonotype has just a few counts. The chain carries TRBV7-9 and TRBJ2-1, with D uncertain. Per germline, CDR1 SEHNR and CDR2 FQNEAQ (reference sequence). This CDR3 contains 16 residues. The V and J ends lost 0 bases and 2 bases respectively, with 11 bases between them. DNA of the CDR3: TGTGCCAGCAGCTTAGCGACCGGGCCACCCTACAATGAGCAGTTCTTC. This gives the protein CASSLATGPPYNEQFF. Looking up the rest from reference TRBV7-9 and TRBJ2-1 gives the full variable domain: DTGVSQNPRHKITKRGQNVTFRCDPISEHNRLYWYRQTLGQGPEFLTYFQNEAQLEKSRLLSDRFSAERPKGSFSTLEIQRTEQGDSAMYLCASSLATGPPYNEQFFGPGTRLTVL.

In its sample, this clonotype was seen a few times. The chain is built from TRBV5-1 and TRBJ1-1, with D unresolved. The CDR3 sequence is 14 residues long. The V gene lost 4 bases and the J gene lost 3 bases, with 13 bases spanning the gap. Germline assignment: CDR1 SGHRS and CDR2 YFSETQ. This CDR3 is CASSGGQTYTEAFF. The CDR3 DNA reads TGCGCCAGCAGCGGCGGGCAGACCTACACTGAAGCTTTCTTT.

This clonotype was detected only a few times. The V call is TRBV4-1, the J call TRBJ2-2; D is uncertain. The germline gives CDR1 MGHRA, CDR2 YSYEKL. This CDR3 is built from 12 residues. Deletions cut 7 bases from V and 5 bases from J, with 8 bases between. CDR3 region: CASIDATGELFF. CDR3 DNA sequence: TGCGCCAGCATTGATGCGACCGGGGAGCTGTTTTTT.

V and J are TRBV4-2 and TRBJ2-3; D ambiguous. The CDR3 totals 13 residues. Looked up from germline, CDR1 is LGHNA and CDR2 is YNFKEQ. The V end lost 1 base, the J end lost 4 bases, and 6 bases lay between the germline ends. The CDR3: CASSQVLSDTQYF. The CDR3 region has the DNA TGTGCCAGCAGCCAAGTCCTCTCAGATACGCAGTATTTT.

This clonotype was observed a few times. The chain joins TRBV5-1 to TRBJ2-3; D uncertain. Per germline, CDR1 SGHRS and CDR2 YFSETQ. With 2 bases removed from V and 2 bases from J, the gap between germline ends came to 12 bases. CDR3 length equals 15 residues. CDR3 sequence: CASSLTPDLTDTQYF. In DNA form, the CDR3 reads TGCGCCAGCAGCTTAACGCCGGACCTCACAGATACGCAGTATTTT. Drawing the rest from reference TRBV5-1 and TRBJ2-3, the complete variable domain is KAGVTQTPRYLIKTRGQQVTLSCSPISGHRSVSWYQQTPGQGLQFLFEYFSETQRNKGNFPGRFSGRQFSNSRSEMNVSTLELGDSALYLCASSLTPDLTDTQYFGPGTRLTVL.

The gene calls are TRBV7-9 and TRBJ2-3, with D perhaps given as TRBD1 or TRBD2 (5 bases each). The ends were cut back, 4 bases at V and 12 bases at J, with 17 bases in the middle. The CDR3 is 13 residues long. In germline, CDR1 is SEHNR, CDR2 FQNEAQ (reference sequence). The CDR3 DNA follows: TGTGCCAGCAGCTCCAGGGACCGGGACGGCCAGTATTTT. Protein product: CASSSRDRDGQYF.

This rearrangement joins TRBV7-9 to TRBJ2-2; TRBD1 agrees at 9 bases. Trimming cost V 9 bases and J 4 bases; bases outside gene matches: 9. This CDR3 spans 15 amino acids. Germline assignment: CDR1 SEHNR and CDR2 FQNEAQ (reference sequence). CDR3 in DNA: TGTGCCAGTTACAAACGGGACAGGGCCACCGGGGAGCTGTTTTTT. Protein sequence: CASYKRDRATGELFF.